This T cell receptor (beta chain) was identified in a study of blood T cell repertoires in COVID-19. Whole-study context: Whether acute or convalescent, the COVID-19 samples came from the United States, Italy and Spain.

In the authors' workflow: Amplified reference gene primers provided the basis for estimating nucleated cell counts. The table came from immunoSEQ multiplex PCR; TCRdb's copy has only in-frame clones and leaves some out. The DNA was the basis for D and trimming; V, J and clone size are from that table. The sample has approximately 29,000 clones, 90% to 95% seen once. V shed 0 bases and J shed 4 bases, with 12 bases lying between them. The CDR3 has 15 residues. Germline CDR1 ENHRY, CDR2 SYGVKD. The source material was peripheral blood. The chain has TRBV10-3 and TRBJ2-5, with D possibly matching TRBD2 (6 bases). This TCR derives from a woman in her 70s with COVID-19, enrolled during active disease. The CDR3 nucleotides read TGTGCCATCAGTGAGTCGATAGGGACTTCAGAGACCCAGTACTTC. Protein: CAISESIGTSETQYF.